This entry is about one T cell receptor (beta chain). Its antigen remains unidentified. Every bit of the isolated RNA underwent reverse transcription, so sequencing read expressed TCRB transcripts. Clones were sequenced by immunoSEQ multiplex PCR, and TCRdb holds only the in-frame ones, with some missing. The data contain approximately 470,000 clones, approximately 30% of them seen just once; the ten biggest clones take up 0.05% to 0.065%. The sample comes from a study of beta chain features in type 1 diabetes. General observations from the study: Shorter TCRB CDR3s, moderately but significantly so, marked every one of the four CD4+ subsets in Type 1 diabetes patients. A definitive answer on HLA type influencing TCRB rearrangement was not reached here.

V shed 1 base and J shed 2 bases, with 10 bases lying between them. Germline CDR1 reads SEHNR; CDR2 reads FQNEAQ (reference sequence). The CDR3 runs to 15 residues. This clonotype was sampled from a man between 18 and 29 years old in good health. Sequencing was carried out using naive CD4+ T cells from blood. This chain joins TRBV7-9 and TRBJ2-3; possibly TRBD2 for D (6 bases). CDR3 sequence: CASSLGRDSTDTQYF. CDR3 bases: TGTGCCAGCAGCTTAGGGCGGGACTCCACAGATACGCAGTATTTT.